These 29 T cell receptor beta chains were all obtained from the same sample, sequenced in a study of blood T cell repertoires in COVID-19. Sequencing used immunoSEQ multiplex PCR; TCRdb keeps in-frame clones, though not all of them. The sample shows a few hundred thousand clones, 80% to 85% of them seen only once. Input material: peripheral blood. The receptors were gathered from a woman aged 25 to 39 who had recovered from COVID-19.

The V gene is TRBV9, the J gene TRBJ1-1, with D possibly being TRBD1 (6 bases). This CDR3 region has 13 residues. V was shortened by 4 bases and J by 7 bases, with 14 bases between the two germline ends. Germline CDR1 reads SGDLS; CDR2 reads YYNGEE. Here the CDR3 reads CASSPRGHLEAFF. In DNA form, the CDR3 reads TGTGCCAGCAGCCCCAGGGGACATCTTGAAGCTTTCTTT.

The chain employs TRBV5-1 and TRBJ1-1; no reliable D call. CDR3 size: 14 residues. V lost 0 bases and J 1 base, leaving 7 bases between the germline ends. Per the germline V gene, CDR1 is SGHRS and CDR2 is YFSETQ. The CDR3 coding sequence is TGCGCCAGCAGCTTGGGACACGGGAACACTGAAGCTTTCTTT. It yields the protein CASSLGHGNTEAFF.

The chain couples TRBV2 to TRBJ1-2; 8 nucleotides line up with TRBD1. Germline values: CDR1 SNHLY, CDR2 FYNNEI. The CDR3 is 14 amino acids. V lost 1 base, J lost 4 bases, and 2 bases stayed unmatched. DNA for the CDR3: TGTGCCAGCAGTGAAGGGGGACAGGTCTATGGCTACACCTTC. This encodes CASSEGGQVYGYTF.

The chain carries TRBV28 and TRBJ2-7, with TRBD2 identical over 8 bases. V was clipped by 7 bases and J by 2 bases; unmatched bases: 7. The CDR3 extends over 14 amino acids. Germline CDR1 reads MDHEN; CDR2 reads SYDVKM. CDR3 region: CASTRAGGPYEQYF. DNA for the CDR3: TGTGCCAGCACCCGGGCGGGGGGTCCCTACGAGCAGTACTTC.

The V call is TRBV6-1, the J call TRBJ2-3; 7 bases line up with TRBD2. The CDR3 runs to 16 residues. Germline trimming cut 0 bases from V and 1 base from J; bases unmatched to any gene: 4. The germline V gene has CDR1 MNHNS and CDR2 SASEGT. The CDR3 nucleotides read TGTGCCAGCAGTGAAGCTCGGCTAGCGGGCACAGATACGCAGTATTTT. Its protein product is CASSEARLAGTDTQYF.

V and J are TRBV28 and TRBJ1-2; 7 nucleotides match TRBD1. J was trimmed by 7 bases and V by 5 bases; bases with no gene match: 4. Germline CDR1 reads MDHEN; CDR2 reads SYDVKM. This CDR3 spans 12 amino acids. The CDR3 DNA is TGTGCCAGCAGTAGGACAGGTGGTGGCTACACCTTC. Amino acids: CASSRTGGGYTF.

The chain uses TRBV6-5 and TRBJ1-6; TRBD1 matches 7 bases. This CDR3 has 15 amino acids. Unmatched junction bases numbered 6, after V lost 5 bases and J lost 5 bases. The V gene's germline CDR1 is MNHEY and CDR2 SVGAGI. The CDR3 nucleotides read TGTGCCAGCAGTCAGGGACAGTCTAATAATTCACCCCTCCACTTT. Protein product: CASSQGQSNNSPLHF.

The chain has TRBV6-1 and TRBJ2-7, with a tentative D call TRBD1 (7 bases). The CDR3 sequence is 14 residues long. V was pared by 3 bases and J by 0 bases, with 9 bases between. Germline V gene sequence: CDR1 MNHNS, CDR2 SASEGT. CDR3 nucleotide sequence: TGTGCCAGCAGTGAGCAGGGGGGCTCCTACGAGCAGTACTTC. As protein: CASSEQGGSYEQYF.

The chain uses TRBV7-2 and TRBJ2-1; TRBD2 matches 10 bases. CDR1 and CDR2 from the germline V gene are SGHTA and FQGNSA. This CDR3 is 14 amino acids long. V lost 2 bases to trimming and J lost 12 bases; unmatched junction nucleotides: 7. CDR3 sequence reads: CASSLPASGSRQFF. The CDR3 nucleotides read TGTGCCAGCAGCTTACCCGCTAGCGGGAGCAGGCAGTTCTTC.

This clone was recorded once. The genes are TRBV9 and TRBJ2-1; the match to TRBD2 covers 11 bases. The V segment lost 2 bases and the J segment 5 bases; nucleotides outside the gene matches: 9. Per the germline V gene, CDR1 is SGDLS and CDR2 is YYNGEE. The CDR3 contains 17 residues. The CDR3 reads CASSVSGRAGGHNEQFF. The CDR3 DNA sequence: TGTGCCAGCAGCGTTAGCGGGAGGGCCGGGGGGCACAATGAGCAGTTCTTC.

This chain uses TRBV7-8 with TRBJ2-1; a weak D match, TRBD2 (8 bases). The germline V gene encodes CDR1 SGHVS and CDR2 FQNEAQ. The CDR3 runs 12 residues. V lost 6 bases and J 14 bases, leaving 17 bases between the germline ends. In DNA form, the CDR3 reads TGTGCCAGCAGAGCAGGGGGGCGGGAGGAGTTCTTC. Translation: CASRAGGREEFF.

The rearrangement links TRBV10-1 to TRBJ2-1; 7 bases agree with TRBD2. The CDR3 is made up of 16 amino acids. CDR1 is WNHNN and CDR2 is SYGVQD in the germline V gene (reference sequence). V gave up 2 bases and J gave up 8 bases; unmatched junction bases: 12. CDR3 nucleotides: TGCGCCAGCAGTGAGGTGCGGCTCCGGGAGGCGGATGAGCAGTTCTTC. Translating it yields CASSEVRLREADEQFF.

The chain employs TRBV4-2 and TRBJ1-6; 9 positions match TRBD1. The CDR3 has 17 amino acids. Germline V gives CDR1 LGHNA, CDR2 YNFKEQ. J was trimmed by 6 bases and V by 4 bases; bases with no gene match: 10. The CDR3 bases are TGTGCCAGCAGCCTCACGGGACAGGGAGGGTTTAATTCACCCCTCCACTTT. Protein sequence: CASSLTGQGGFNSPLHF.

This chain joins TRBV2 and TRBJ1-1; tentative D call: TRBD1 (5 bases). The CDR3 contains 12 residues. The germline V gene encodes CDR1 SNHLY and CDR2 FYNNEI. V lost 6 bases and J 10 bases, leaving 15 bases between the germline ends. CDR3 loop: CASSTRDSGAFF. In DNA, the CDR3 is TGTGCCAGCAGCACCAGGGATTCCGGAGCTTTCTTT.

V usage is TRBV20-1 and J usage is TRBJ1-1; no clear D gene. Germline V lookup: CDR1 DFQATT, CDR2 SNEGSKA (reference sequence). V was clipped by 6 bases and J by 7 bases, with 12 bases between them. The CDR3 is 11 amino acids. The CDR3 reads CSAPGGGEAFF. CDR3 nucleotide sequence: TGCAGTGCCCCCGGAGGCGGTGAAGCTTTCTTT.

The chain is built from TRBV19 and TRBJ1-5, with a weak D call TRBD1 (5 bases). Germline CDR1 reads LNHDA; CDR2 reads SQIVND (reference sequence). The V and J ends lost 10 bases and 9 bases respectively, with 22 bases between them. There are 14 residues in the CDR3. The CDR3 DNA sequence: TGTGCCACCCATGGCCGGGACTTCGTCGGGCCCCAGCATTTT. This encodes CATHGRDFVGPQHF.

The chain recombines TRBV25-1 with TRBJ2-2, with TRBD2 identical over 9 bases. From germline, CDR1 is MGHDK and CDR2 SYGVNS. The CDR3 spans 14 residues. V trimming: 7 bases; J trimming: 1 base; junction bases outside the gene matches: 1. The CDR3 DNA sequence: TGTGCCAGCACACTAGCGGGGAACACCGGGGAGCTGTTTTTT. It yields the protein CASTLAGNTGELFF.

CDR3 residues: CASSNSEGTDTQYF. The CDR3 region has the DNA TGTGCCAGCAGTAACTCGGAGGGGACAGATACGCAGTATTTT. The chain employs TRBV28 and TRBJ2-3, with D possibly TRBD2 on 6 matching bases. The CDR3 spans 14 residues. Germline values: CDR1 MDHEN, CDR2 SYDVKM. With 5 bases removed from V and 3 bases from J, the gap between germline ends came to 12 bases.

V usage is TRBV9 and J usage is TRBJ2-3; unclear D gene. The CDR3 has 16 amino acids. Per the germline V gene, CDR1 is SGDLS and CDR2 is YYNGEE. The V end lost 5 bases, the J end lost 0 bases, and 16 bases lay between the germline ends. CDR3 bases: TGTGCCAGCAGTCCTGACCCGGGTACTAGCACAGATACGCAGTATTTT. It specifies CASSPDPGTSTDTQYF.

CDR3 bases: TGTGCCTGGAGGGGGGCCTCATACAATGAGCAGTTCTTC. It is translated as CAWRGASYNEQFF. This sequence joins TRBV30 and TRBJ2-1, with D possibly being TRBD1 (6 bases). From germline, CDR1 is GTSNPN and CDR2 SVGIG (reference sequence). The CDR3 is 13 residues long. V shed 3 bases and J shed 4 bases, with 10 bases lying between them.

The chain links TRBV7-2 to TRBJ1-4; the D is unclear. Germline CDR1 SGHTA, CDR2 FQGNSA. The germline V and J ends were trimmed by 3 bases and 0 bases, with 5 bases remaining between them. The CDR3 totals 14 residues. DNA for the CDR3: TGTGCCAGCAGCTTCTACGCAACTAATGAAAAACTGTTTTTT. Residues: CASSFYATNEKLFF.

CDR3 amino acids: CASSLDLSRVAGNTIYF. CDR3 bases: TGTGCCAGCAGCTTAGACCTCTCCAGGGTTGCTGGAAACACCATATATTTT. This chain links TRBV11-2 with TRBJ1-3; TRBD1 might be the D (5 bases). The CDR3 spans 17 residues. CDR1 and CDR2 (germline): SGHAT, FQNNGV. Deletions cut 0 bases from V and 2 bases from J, with 14 bases between.

This rearrangement joins TRBV29-1 to TRBJ2-5, with 8 nucleotides matching TRBD1. This CDR3 has 13 amino acids. V shed 3 bases, J shed 2 bases, and the junction held 2 bases outside the gene matches. Germline V gene sequence: CDR1 SQVTM, CDR2 ANQGSEA. CDR3 nucleotides: TGCAGCGTTGACCGACAGGGGCAAGAGACCCAGTACTTC. It encodes CSVDRQGQETQYF.

This chain joins TRBV5-4 and TRBJ1-1, with D tentatively TRBD1 (5 bases). The CDR3 loop spans 11 amino acids. V lost 4 bases to trimming and J lost 14 bases, with 15 bases between them. CDR1 is SGHNT, CDR2 YYREEE, per germline (reference sequence). For the CDR3, the DNA is TGTGCCAGCAGCGTCGGACACTTCTCCTTCTTT. Its translation is CASSVGHFSFF.

The chain combines TRBV6-2 or TRBV6-3 with TRBJ2-1; 8 nucleotides agree with TRBD2. Per germline, CDR1 MNHEY and CDR2 SVGEGT. The CDR3 contains 15 residues. V shed 5 bases and J 0 bases; nucleotides not matched to a gene: 3. The chain's CDR3 is CASSPAGASYNEQFF. CDR3 sequence (DNA): TGTGCCAGCAGTCCAGCGGGAGCCTCCTACAATGAGCAGTTCTTC.

V gene TRBV10-3 combines with J gene TRBJ1-1, with a tentative D call TRBD1 (5 bases). The CDR3 runs to 14 residues. The V gene lost 8 bases and the J gene lost 1 base, with 14 bases spanning the gap. Germline assignment: CDR1 ENHRY and CDR2 SYGVKD. The CDR3 here is CAIGRDGGNTEAFF. As DNA, the CDR3 is TGTGCCATCGGTCGGGACGGGGGGAACACTGAAGCTTTCTTT.

CDR3 amino acids: CASSKGLARETQYF. The DNA of the CDR3 is TGTGCCAGCAGCAAGGGACTAGCTAGGGAGACCCAGTACTTC. The J gene is TRBJ2-5, the V gene TRBV5-5; TRBD2 agrees at 9 bases. CDR1 SGHKS and CDR2 YYEKEE come from the germline V gene (reference sequence). J gave up 5 bases and V 4 bases, and 6 bases lay outside the gene matches. The CDR3 sequence is 14 residues long.

The chain has TRBV4-2 and TRBJ2-7; maybe TRBD1 (6 bases). Germline values: CDR1 LGHNA, CDR2 YNFKEQ. V gave up 8 bases and J gave up 2 bases, with 16 bases separating them. The CDR3 loop spans 14 amino acids. This CDR3 reads CASGTNRVPYEQYF. The CDR3 DNA reads as TGTGCCAGCGGTACGAACAGGGTCCCCTACGAGCAGTACTTC.

This clone has a handful of counts. The chain links TRBV3-1 (or the pseudogene TRBV3-2) to TRBJ2-7; TRBD2 matches at 7 bases. V trimming: 3 bases; J trimming: 6 bases; junction bases outside the gene matches: 5. Germline V gene sequence: CDR1 LGHDT, CDR2 YNNKEL (reference sequence). This CDR3 region has 13 residues. CDR3 residues: CASSHGLVTEQYF. The CDR3, as DNA: TGTGCCAGCAGCCACGGACTAGTTACCGAGCAGTACTTC.